This is a list of T cell receptor beta chains from one sample in a study of breast tumors, draining lymph nodes, adjacent tissues. One entry per CDR3 protein results from TCRdb running MiXCR on the multiplex PCR reads. The table shows approximately 190,000 distinct CDR3 sequences, with over 25% occurring only once. The specimen sequenced was axillary lymph node tissue. These TCRs come from a female donor with breast cancer. Some clones in this sample may be carry-over from other donors' samples. Each CDR3 is given with its conserved first and last residue. The D gene is left open where the match is weak. Only some rows state a clone size, as once, few, many or a class for expanded clones.

abundance	v_gene	j_gene	d_gene	CDR3aa	CDR3nt
many	TRBV19	TRBJ2-4	NA	CASSSWAREKNIQYF	TGTGCCAGTAGTTCCTGGGCCCGAGAAAAAAACATTCAGTACTTC
many	TRBV18	TRBJ1-5	NA	CASSPPPGQPQHF	TGTGCCAGCTCACCCCCTCCGGGACAGCCCCAGCATTTT
many	TRBV7-2	TRBJ2-7	NA	CASSLGVQDPYEQYF	TGTGCCAGCAGCTTAGGGGTCCAGGATCCCTACGAGCAGTACTTC
many	TRBV5-8	TRBJ2-5	NA	CASSNGLGETETQYF	TGTGCCAGCAGCAACGGACTCGGGGAGACAGAGACCCAGTACTTC
few	TRBV5-8	TRBJ2-7	NA	CASSLGQAASDEQYF	TGTGCCAGCAGCTTGGGACAGGCGGCCAGCGACGAGCAGTACTTC
many	TRBV6-1	TRBJ1-3	NA	CASSATGRSGNTIYF	TGTGCCAGCTCCGCGACAGGACGCTCTGGAAACACCATATATTTT
once	TRBV7-9	TRBJ1-2	TRBD1	CASSTTSGTGDGYPF	TGTGCCAGCAGCACTACTAGCGGGACAGGGGATGGCTACCCCTTC
many	TRBV9	TRBJ2-1	TRBD2	CASSDSSGPAYAYNEQFF	TGTGCCAGCAGCGACTCTAGCGGGCCCGCGTATGCCTACAATGAGCAGTTCTTC
NA	TRBV9	TRBJ1-1	TRBD1	CASSASPGQGAWEAFF	TGTGCCAGCAGCGCGAGTCCGGGACAGGGGGCGTGGGAAGCTTTCTTT
many	TRBV7-8	TRBJ2-7	NA	CASSFGGISYEQYF	TGTGCCAGCAGCTTCGGGGGAATCTCCTACGAGCAGTACTTC
many	TRBV11-2	TRBJ2-1	NA	CASSPTSPGVPYNEQFF	TGTGCCAGCAGCCCCACCTCCCCGGGAGTTCCCTACAATGAGCAGTTCTTC
many	TRBV20-1	TRBJ2-7	TRBD2	CSAAGGLADEQYF	TGCAGTGCTGCAGGCGGACTAGCAGATGAGCAGTACTTC
many	TRBV19	TRBJ2-5	TRBD2	CASSKISGGGGETQYF	TGTGCCAGTAGCAAGATTAGCGGGGGCGGGGGGGAGACCCAGTACTTC
many	TRBV20-1	TRBJ2-7	NA	CSARLRDYEQYF	TGCAGTGCTAGATTAAGGGACTACGAGCAGTACTTC
NA	TRBV3-1	TRBJ2-3	TRBD2	CASSLKLAGDTQYF	TGTGCCAGCAGCCTGAAACTAGCGGGAGATACGCAGTATTTT
few	TRBV28	TRBJ2-5	NA	CASSLSWNRETQYF	TGTGCCAGCAGTTTAAGTTGGAACCGGGAGACCCAGTACTTC
many	TRBV6-6	TRBJ2-7	TRBD1	CASSPTATGGDEQYF	TGTGCCAGCAGTCCCACGGCGACAGGGGGAGACGAGCAGTACTTC
NA	TRBV19	TRBJ1-6	NA	CASSIKRDKPLHF	TGTGCCAGTAGTATAAAACGGGACAAACCCCTCCACTTT
once	TRBV7-9	TRBJ1-5	NA	CASSLRGSVNQPQHF	TGTGCCAGCAGCTTGCGGGGCTCAGTGAATCAGCCCCAGCATTTT
few	TRBV18	TRBJ1-5	NA	CASSPGTAYNQPQHF	TGTGCCAGCTCCCCGGGTACAGCTTACAATCAGCCCCAGCATTTT
many	TRBV24-1	TRBJ2-1	NA	CATSSGVLYAGSYNEQFF	TGTGCCACCAGTTCGGGAGTTCTATACGCGGGCTCCTACAATGAGCAGTTCTTC
many	TRBV18	TRBJ1-2	TRBD1	CASSPTGQADGYTF	TGTGCCAGCTCACCAACGGGACAGGCAGATGGCTACACCTTC
many	TRBV5-8	TRBJ2-1	TRBD2	CASSFPAGINNEQFF	TGTGCCAGCAGCTTCCCAGCGGGGATAAACAATGAGCAGTTCTTC
once	TRBV7-9	TRBJ2-7	NA	CASSLGERKAYEQYF	TGTGCCAGCAGCTTAGGGGAGAGGAAGGCCTACGAGCAGTACTTC
NA	TRBV6-1	TRBJ2-5	NA	CASSEYRGRTQETQYF	TGTGCCAGCAGTGAATATCGGGGACGGACCCAAGAGACCCAGTACTTC
many	TRBV24-1	TRBJ2-1	NA	CATRGAGSVGQFF	TGTGCCACCAGGGGGGCGGGTAGCGTTGGGCAGTTCTTC
many	TRBV4-1	TRBJ2-1	NA	CASSQVGGAIRNEQFF	TGCGCCAGCAGCCAAGTCGGCGGGGCGATACGCAATGAGCAGTTCTTC
NA	TRBV10-3	TRBJ2-3	TRBD1	CAIRVTGGKSDTQYF	TGTGCCATCAGGGTGACAGGGGGCAAATCAGATACGCAGTATTTT
many	TRBV15	TRBJ1-5	NA	CATSQENQPQHF	TGTGCCACCAGCCAGGAAAATCAGCCCCAGCATTTT
NA	TRBV9	TRBJ1-3	TRBD1	CASSSGGGLGTTIYF	TGTGCCAGCAGCTCAGGGGGAGGACTAGGAACCACCATATATTTT
NA	TRBV2	TRBJ2-5	TRBD2	CASSDSGSGTGETSGRVRETQYF	TGTGCCAGCAGTGACTCTGGGTCGGGCACCGGGGAGACTAGCGGGAGGGTTAGAGAGACCCAGTACTTC
many	TRBV7-2	TRBJ2-7	TRBD2	CASSLAGTSGPGYEQYF	TGTGCCAGCAGCTTAGCGGGGACTAGCGGGCCCGGGTACGAGCAGTACTTC
few	TRBV28	TRBJ1-5	NA	CASSLGVEGGNQPQHF	TGTGCCAGCAGTTTGGGGGTGGAGGGGGGCAATCAGCCCCAGCATTTT
many	TRBV20-1	TRBJ1-3	NA	CSASRGSLGNTIYF	TGCAGTGCTAGCAGAGGGTCTTTGGGAAACACCATATATTTT
NA	TRBV5-4	TRBJ2-3	NA	CASSAGGITDTQYF	TGTGCCAGCAGCGCCGGGGGAATCACAGATACGCAGTATTTT
many	TRBV20-1	TRBJ2-1	NA	CSATPDGRSDEQFF	TGCAGTGCGACGCCGGACGGGAGAAGTGATGAGCAGTTCTTC
NA	TRBV7-8	TRBJ2-7	TRBD2	CASSRQPSGYEQYF	TGTGCCAGCAGCCGCCAGCCTAGCGGCTACGAGCAGTACTTC
many	TRBV7-2	TRBJ1-4	TRBD1	CASSPGTGYEKLFF	TGTGCCAGCAGCCCAGGGACAGGGTATGAAAAACTGTTTTTT
many	TRBV20-1	TRBJ1-2	NA	CSARPLRGRGQNGYTF	TGCAGTGCTAGGCCTCTGAGGGGCCGGGGACAAAATGGCTACACCTTC
many	TRBV9	TRBJ1-2	TRBD1	CASSGDRAGSYTF	TGTGCCAGCAGTGGGGACAGAGCGGGGAGCTACACCTTC
many	TRBV18	TRBJ1-6	TRBD1	CASSRDRDNSPLHF	TGTGCCAGCTCCCGGGACAGGGACAATTCACCCCTCCACTTT
few	TRBV5-1	TRBJ1-1	NA	CASSFSDTEAFF	TGCGCCAGCAGCTTCTCTGACACTGAAGCTTTCTTT
many	TRBV4-1	TRBJ2-1	NA	CASSQGAAGFPYNEQFF	TGCGCCAGCAGCCAAGGGGCGGCAGGGTTCCCCTACAATGAGCAGTTCTTC
many	TRBV5-6	TRBJ2-5	TRBD1	CASSLGGYRGSETQYF	TGTGCCAGCAGCTTGGGGGGATACAGGGGTTCGGAGACCCAGTACTTC
many	TRBV5-1	TRBJ2-2	TRBD2	CASSTGGMNTGELFF	TGCGCCAGCAGCACCGGGGGGATGAACACCGGGGAGCTGTTTTTT
many	TRBV20-1	TRBJ2-1	NA	CSARNGFADTYNEQFF	TGCAGTGCTAGGAATGGGTTTGCAGATACCTACAATGAGCAGTTCTTC
NA	TRBV11-2	TRBJ1-5	NA	CASSLVGSGPESNQPQHF	TGTGCCAGCAGCTTAGTCGGGAGTGGGCCTGAGAGCAATCAGCCCCAGCATTTT
many	TRBV18	TRBJ1-6	TRBD1	CASSTTGDSPLHF	TGTGCCAGCTCAACGACAGGGGATTCACCCCTCCACTTT
many	TRBV10-2	TRBJ2-1	NA	CASSEGGGNNKGEQFF	TGCGCCAGCAGTGAGGGGGGCGGGAACAATAAAGGGGAGCAGTTCTTC
many	TRBV7-9	TRBJ1-2	TRBD1	CASRETGEDYGYTF	TGTGCCAGCAGGGAAACAGGGGAGGACTATGGCTACACCTTC
many	TRBV20-1	TRBJ2-2	NA	CSARDLNGELFF	TGCAGTGCTAGAGATTTAAACGGGGAGCTGTTTTTT
many	TRBV20-1	TRBJ2-1	NA	CSALPGGLPYNEQFF	TGCAGTGCACTCCCCGGAGGACTACCCTACAATGAGCAGTTCTTC
many	TRBV2	TRBJ1-4	TRBD1	CASSSRGFTTNEKLFF	TGTGCCAGCAGTTCCAGGGGGTTTACAACTAATGAAAAACTGTTTTTT
NA	TRBV11-3	TRBJ2-2	TRBD2	CAGSPEPGGYGPNTGELFF	TGTGCCGGCAGCCCGGAGCCCGGGGGGTATGGGCCGAACACCGGGGAGCTGTTTTTT